These 2 T cell receptor beta chains came from one sample sequenced in a study of shared clonotypes between healthy human individuals. Measured with immunoSEQ multiplex PCR; TCRdb has only the in-frame clones, and not every one. There are 600,000 to 750,000 clones in the sample; roughly two thirds occur only once, and approximately 1.8% lies in the top ten. The source material was memory CD4+ T cells sorted from blood. Subset: CD45RA-negative fraction. Source of these receptors: a woman in her thirties in good health.

The chain uses TRBV4-1 and TRBJ2-7; the match to TRBD2 covers 7 bases. J was trimmed by 2 bases and V by 2 bases; bases with no gene match: 9. This CDR3 is 16 amino acids long. The V gene's germline CDR1 is MGHRA and CDR2 YSYEKL. CDR3 nucleotides: TGCGCCAGCAGCCAAAATCCTAGCGGTGCAACCTACGAGCAGTACTTC. Translated, it gives CASSQNPSGATYEQYF.

Worth noting for this clone: Distinct nucleotide sequences in the sample also encode this CDR3. V gene TRBV25-1 combines with J gene TRBJ2-2; D unresolved. Trimming stripped 4 bases from V and 6 bases from J, with 6 bases between. This CDR3 contains 12 residues. Germline loops: CDR1 MGHDK, CDR2 SYGVNS. Here the CDR3 reads CASSVGSGELFF. DNA of the CDR3: TGTGCCAGCAGTGTAGGTTCCGGGGAGCTGTTTTTT.